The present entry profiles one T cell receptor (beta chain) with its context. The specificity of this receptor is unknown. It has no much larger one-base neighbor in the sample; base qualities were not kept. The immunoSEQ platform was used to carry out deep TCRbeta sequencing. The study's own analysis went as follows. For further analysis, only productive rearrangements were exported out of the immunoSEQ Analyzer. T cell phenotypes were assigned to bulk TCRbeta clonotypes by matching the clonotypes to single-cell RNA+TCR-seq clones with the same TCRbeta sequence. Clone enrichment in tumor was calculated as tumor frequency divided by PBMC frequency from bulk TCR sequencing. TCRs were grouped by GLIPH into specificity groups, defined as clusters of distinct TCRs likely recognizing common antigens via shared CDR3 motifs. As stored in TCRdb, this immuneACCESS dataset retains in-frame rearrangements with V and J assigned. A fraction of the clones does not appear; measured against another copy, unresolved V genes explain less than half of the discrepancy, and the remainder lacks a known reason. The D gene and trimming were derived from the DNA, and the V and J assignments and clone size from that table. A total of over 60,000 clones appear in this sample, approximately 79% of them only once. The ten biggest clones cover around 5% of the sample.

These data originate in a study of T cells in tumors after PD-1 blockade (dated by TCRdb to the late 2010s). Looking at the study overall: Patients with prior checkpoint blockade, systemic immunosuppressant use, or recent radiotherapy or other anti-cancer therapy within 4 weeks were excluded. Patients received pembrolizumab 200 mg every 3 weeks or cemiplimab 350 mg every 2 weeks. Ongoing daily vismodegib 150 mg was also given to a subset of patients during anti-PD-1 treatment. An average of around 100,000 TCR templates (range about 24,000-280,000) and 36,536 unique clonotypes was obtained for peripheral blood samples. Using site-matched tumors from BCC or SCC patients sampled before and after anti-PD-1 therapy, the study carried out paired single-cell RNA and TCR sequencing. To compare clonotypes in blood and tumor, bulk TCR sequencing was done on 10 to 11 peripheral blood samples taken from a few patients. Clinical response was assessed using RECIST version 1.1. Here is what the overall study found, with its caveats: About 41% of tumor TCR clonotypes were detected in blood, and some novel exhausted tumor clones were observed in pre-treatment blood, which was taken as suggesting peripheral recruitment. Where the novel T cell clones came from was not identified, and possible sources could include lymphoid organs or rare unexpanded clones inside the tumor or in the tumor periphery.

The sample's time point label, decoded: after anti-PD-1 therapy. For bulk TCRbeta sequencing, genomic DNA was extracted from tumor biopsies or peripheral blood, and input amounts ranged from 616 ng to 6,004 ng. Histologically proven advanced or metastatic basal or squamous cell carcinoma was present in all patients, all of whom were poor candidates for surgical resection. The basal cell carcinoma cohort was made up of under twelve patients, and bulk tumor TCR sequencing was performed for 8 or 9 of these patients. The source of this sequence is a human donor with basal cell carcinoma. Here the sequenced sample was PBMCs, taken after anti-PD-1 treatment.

The nucleotide sequence is TGTGCCAGCAGTGACCGGGACTCCTCCTACGAGCAGTACTTC. Its protein product is CASSDRDSSYEQYF. The V and J genes are TRBV6-4 and TRBJ2-7; the best D guess is TRBD2, with 6 bases matching. CDR1 and CDR2 are read off the germline V gene as MRHNA and SNTAGT. The CDR3 spans 14 residues, from the cysteine through the phenylalanine. Here the CDR3 DNA is all that survives: 42 bases in frame from base 1. Cut back by 2 bases and 0 bases, the V and J ends lie 8 bases apart.